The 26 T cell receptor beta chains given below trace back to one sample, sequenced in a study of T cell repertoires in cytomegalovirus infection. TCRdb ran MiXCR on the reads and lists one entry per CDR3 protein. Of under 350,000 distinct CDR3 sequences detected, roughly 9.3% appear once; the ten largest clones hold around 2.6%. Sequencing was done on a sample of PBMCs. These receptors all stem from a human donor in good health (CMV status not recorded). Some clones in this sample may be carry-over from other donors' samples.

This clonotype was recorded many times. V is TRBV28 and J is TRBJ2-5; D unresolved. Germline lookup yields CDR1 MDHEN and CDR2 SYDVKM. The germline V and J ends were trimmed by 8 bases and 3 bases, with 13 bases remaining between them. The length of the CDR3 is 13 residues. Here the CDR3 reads CASWQISEETQYF. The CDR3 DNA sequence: TGTGCCAGCTGGCAGATTTCTGAAGAGACCCAGTACTTC.

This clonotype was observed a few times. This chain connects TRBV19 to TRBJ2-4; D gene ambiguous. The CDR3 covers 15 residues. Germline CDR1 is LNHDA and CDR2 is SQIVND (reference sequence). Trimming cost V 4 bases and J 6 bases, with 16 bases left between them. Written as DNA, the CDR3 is TGTGCCAGTAGTACCTCCCAACCTCAGACAAACATTCAGTACTTC. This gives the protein CASSTSQPQTNIQYF.

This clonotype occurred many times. The CDR3: CASSLREEETQYF. CDR3 nucleotides: TGTGCCAGCAGTTTGAGGGAAGAAGAGACCCAGTACTTC. This sequence joins TRBV12-3 or TRBV12-4 and TRBJ2-5; possibly TRBD2 for D (5 bases). The length of the CDR3 is 13 residues. Deletions cut 3 bases from V and 3 bases from J, with 8 bases between.

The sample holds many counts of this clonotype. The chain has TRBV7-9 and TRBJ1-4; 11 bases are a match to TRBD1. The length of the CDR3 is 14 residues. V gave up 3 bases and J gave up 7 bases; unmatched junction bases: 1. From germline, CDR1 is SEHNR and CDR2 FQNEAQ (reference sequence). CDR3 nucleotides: TGTGCCAGCAGCTTCGGGACAGGGGGTGAAAAACTGTTTTTT. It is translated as CASSFGTGGEKLFF.

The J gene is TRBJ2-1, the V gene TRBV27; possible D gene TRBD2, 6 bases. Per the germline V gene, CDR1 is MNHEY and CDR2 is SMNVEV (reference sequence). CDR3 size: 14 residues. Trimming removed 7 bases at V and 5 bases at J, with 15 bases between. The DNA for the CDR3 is TGTGCCAGCATCCCCGGGGGTAGCCACAATGAGCAGTTCTTC. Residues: CASIPGGSHNEQFF.

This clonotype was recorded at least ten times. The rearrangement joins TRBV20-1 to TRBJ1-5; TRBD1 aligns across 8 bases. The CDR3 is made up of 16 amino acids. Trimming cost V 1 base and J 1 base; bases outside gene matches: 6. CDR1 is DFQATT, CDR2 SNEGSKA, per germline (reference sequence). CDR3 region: CSARVPGGASNQPQHF. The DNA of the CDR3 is TGCAGTGCTAGAGTACCAGGGGGCGCGAGCAATCAGCCCCAGCATTTT.

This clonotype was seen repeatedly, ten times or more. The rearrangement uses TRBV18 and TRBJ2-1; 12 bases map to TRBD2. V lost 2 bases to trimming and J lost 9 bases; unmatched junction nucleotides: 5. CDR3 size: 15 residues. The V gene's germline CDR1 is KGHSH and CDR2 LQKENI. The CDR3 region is CASSPLTSGGGEQFF. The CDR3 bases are TGTGCCAGCTCACCATTGACTAGCGGGGGAGGTGAGCAGTTCTTC. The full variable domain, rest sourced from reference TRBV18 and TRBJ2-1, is NAGVMQNPRHLVRRRGQEARLRCSPMKGHSHVYWYRQLPEEGLKFMVYLQKENIIDESGMPKERFSAEFPKEGPSILRIQQVVRGDSAAYFCASSPLTSGGGEQFFGPGTRLTVL.

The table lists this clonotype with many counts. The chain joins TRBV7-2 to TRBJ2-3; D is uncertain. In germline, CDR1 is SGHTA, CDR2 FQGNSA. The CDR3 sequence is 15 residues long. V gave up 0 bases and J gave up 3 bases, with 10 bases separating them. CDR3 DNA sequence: TGTGCCAGCAGCTTAGCGGAGAGGAAAACAGATACGCAGTATTTT. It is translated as CASSLAERKTDTQYF.

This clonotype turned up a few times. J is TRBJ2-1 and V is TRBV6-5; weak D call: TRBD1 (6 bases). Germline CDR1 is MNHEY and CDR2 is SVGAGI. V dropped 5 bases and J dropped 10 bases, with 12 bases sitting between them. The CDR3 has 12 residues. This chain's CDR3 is CASSPDRTEQFF. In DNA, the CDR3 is TGTGCCAGCAGTCCCGACAGGACGGAGCAGTTCTTC.

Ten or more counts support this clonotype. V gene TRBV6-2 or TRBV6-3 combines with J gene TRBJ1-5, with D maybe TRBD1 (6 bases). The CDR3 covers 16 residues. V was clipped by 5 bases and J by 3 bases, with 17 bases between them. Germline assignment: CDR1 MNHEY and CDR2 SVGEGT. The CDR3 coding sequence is TGTGCCAGCAGTCCCCTGAAGGACAGACTCAATCAGCCCCAGCATTTT. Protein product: CASSPLKDRLNQPQHF.

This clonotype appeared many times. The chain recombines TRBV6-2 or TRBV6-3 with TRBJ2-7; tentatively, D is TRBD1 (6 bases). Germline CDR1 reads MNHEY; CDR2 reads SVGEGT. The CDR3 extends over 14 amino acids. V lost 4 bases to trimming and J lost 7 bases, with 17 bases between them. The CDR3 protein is CASSWDTPSGEQYV. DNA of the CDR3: TGTGCCAGCAGTTGGGACACCCCATCAGGAGAGCAGTACGTC.

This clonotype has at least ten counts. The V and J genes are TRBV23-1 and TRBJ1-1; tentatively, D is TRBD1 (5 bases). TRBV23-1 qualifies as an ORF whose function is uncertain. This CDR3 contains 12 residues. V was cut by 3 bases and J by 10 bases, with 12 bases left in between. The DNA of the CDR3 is TGCGCCAGCAGTCATTCAGACAGAAGAGCTTTCTTT. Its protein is CASSHSDRRAFF.

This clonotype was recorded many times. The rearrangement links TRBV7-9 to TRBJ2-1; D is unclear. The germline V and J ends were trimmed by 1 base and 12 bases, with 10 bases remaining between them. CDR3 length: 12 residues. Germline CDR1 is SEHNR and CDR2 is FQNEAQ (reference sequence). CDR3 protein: CASSLVAHAQFF. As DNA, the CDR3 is TGTGCCAGCAGCTTAGTGGCTCACGCGCAGTTCTTC.

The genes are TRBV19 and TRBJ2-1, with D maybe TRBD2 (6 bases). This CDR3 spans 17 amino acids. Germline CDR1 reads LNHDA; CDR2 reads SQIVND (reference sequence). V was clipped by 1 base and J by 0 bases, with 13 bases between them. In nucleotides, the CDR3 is TGTGCCAGTAGTATAGGAGCGGGCGTCAGCTCCTACAATGAGCAGTTCTTC. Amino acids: CASSIGAGVSSYNEQFF.

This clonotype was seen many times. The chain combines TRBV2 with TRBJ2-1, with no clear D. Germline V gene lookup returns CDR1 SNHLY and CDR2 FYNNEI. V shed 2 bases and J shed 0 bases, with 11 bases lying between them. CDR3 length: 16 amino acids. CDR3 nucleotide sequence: TGTGCCAGCAGTGAACAATTCGGACGCTCCTACAATGAGCAGTTCTTC. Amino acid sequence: CASSEQFGRSYNEQFF.

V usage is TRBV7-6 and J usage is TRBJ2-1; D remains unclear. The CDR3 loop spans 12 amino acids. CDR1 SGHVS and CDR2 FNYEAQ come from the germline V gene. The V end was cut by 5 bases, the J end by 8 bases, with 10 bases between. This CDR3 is CASSLAADEQFF. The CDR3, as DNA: TGTGCCAGCAGCCTGGCCGCTGATGAGCAGTTCTTC.

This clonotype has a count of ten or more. CDR3 coding DNA: TGCATTAGTACGGACGGGAGCTCCTACGAGCAGTACGTC. Its translation is CISTDGSSYEQYV. The rearrangement joins TRBV10-3 to TRBJ2-7, with D perhaps matching TRBD2 (6 bases). The CDR3 is made up of 13 amino acids. CDR1 is ENHRY, CDR2 SYGVKD, per germline.

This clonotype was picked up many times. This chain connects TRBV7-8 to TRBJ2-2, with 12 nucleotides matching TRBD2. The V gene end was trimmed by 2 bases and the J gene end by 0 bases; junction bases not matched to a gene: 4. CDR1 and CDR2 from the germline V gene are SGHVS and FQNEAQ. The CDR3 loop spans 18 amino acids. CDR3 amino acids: CASSLIGLAGTNTGELFF. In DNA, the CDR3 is TGTGCCAGCAGCTTAATTGGACTAGCGGGGACGAACACCGGGGAGCTGTTTTTT.

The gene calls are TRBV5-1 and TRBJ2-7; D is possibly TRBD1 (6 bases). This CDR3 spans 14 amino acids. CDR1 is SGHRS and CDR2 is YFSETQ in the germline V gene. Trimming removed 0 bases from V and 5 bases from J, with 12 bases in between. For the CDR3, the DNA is TGCGCCAGCAGCTTGGGGGGGCCGTCCAACGAGCAGTACGTC. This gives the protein CASSLGGPSNEQYV.

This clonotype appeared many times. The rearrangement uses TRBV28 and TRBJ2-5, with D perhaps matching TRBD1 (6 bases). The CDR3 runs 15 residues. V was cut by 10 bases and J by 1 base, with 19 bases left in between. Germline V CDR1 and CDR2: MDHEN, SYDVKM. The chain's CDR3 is CATNHATGFQETQYF. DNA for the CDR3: TGTGCCACCAACCACGCGACAGGATTCCAAGAGACCCAGTACTTC.

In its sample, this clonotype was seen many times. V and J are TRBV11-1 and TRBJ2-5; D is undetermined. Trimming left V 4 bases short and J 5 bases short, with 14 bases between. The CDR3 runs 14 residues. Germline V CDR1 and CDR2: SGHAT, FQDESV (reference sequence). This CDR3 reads CASSSRDTRETQYF. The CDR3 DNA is TGTGCCAGCAGCTCCAGAGACACAAGGGAGACCCAGTACTTC.

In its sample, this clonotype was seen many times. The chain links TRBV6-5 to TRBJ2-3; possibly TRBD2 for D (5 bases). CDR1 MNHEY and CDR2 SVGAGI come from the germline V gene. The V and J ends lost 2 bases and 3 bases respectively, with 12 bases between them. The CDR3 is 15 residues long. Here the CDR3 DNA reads TGTGCCAGCAGTTACGACCGGGGAAGTACAGATACGCAGTATTTT. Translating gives CASSYDRGSTDTQYF.

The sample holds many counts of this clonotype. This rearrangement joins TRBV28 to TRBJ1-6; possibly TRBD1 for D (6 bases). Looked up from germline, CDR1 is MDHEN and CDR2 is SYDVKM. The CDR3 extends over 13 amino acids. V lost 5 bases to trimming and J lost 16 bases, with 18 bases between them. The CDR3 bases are TGTGCCAGCAGTCCTCCCCGACAGGCTCGGCTCCACTTT. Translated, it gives CASSPPRQARLHF.

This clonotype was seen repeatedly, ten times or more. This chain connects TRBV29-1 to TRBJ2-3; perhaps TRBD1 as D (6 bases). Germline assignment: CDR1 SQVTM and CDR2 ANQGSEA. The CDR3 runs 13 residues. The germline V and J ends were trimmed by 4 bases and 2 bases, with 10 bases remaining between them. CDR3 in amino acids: CSVVPGVTDTQYF. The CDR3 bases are TGCAGCGTTGTGCCAGGGGTCACAGATACGCAGTATTTT.

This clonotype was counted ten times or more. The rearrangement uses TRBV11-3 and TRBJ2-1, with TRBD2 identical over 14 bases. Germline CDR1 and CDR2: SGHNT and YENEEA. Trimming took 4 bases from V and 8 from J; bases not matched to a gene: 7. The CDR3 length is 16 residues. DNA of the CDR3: TGTGCCAGCAGCTCCCGGACTAGCGGGGGGTTGGATGAGCAGTTCTTC. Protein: CASSSRTSGGLDEQFF.

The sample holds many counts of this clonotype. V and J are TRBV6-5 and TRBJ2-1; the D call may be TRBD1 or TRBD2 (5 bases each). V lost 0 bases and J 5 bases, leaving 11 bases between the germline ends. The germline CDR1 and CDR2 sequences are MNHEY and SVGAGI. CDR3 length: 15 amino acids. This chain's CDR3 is CASSYSVGPNNEQFF. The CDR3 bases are TGTGCCAGCAGTTACTCTGTGGGACCAAACAATGAGCAGTTCTTC.